This T cell receptor beta chain was sequenced during a study of blood T cell repertoires in COVID-19. Study as a whole: Nucleic acid was either cDNA or gDNA, and it came from T cells, B-cell-depleted T cells, or PBMCs.

The length of the CDR3 is 16 residues. With V trimmed by 4 bases and J by 3 bases, 7 bases remained unmatched. CDR1 LNHDA and CDR2 SQIVND come from the germline V gene (reference sequence). Assay: immunoSEQ multiplex PCR; the TCRdb copy retains only in-frame clones and omits some. The table records fewer than 250,000 clones, 86% of them present only once. This clonotype was obtained from a woman between 45 and 60 years old with acute or convalescent COVID-19. Sequences were obtained from peripheral blood. The chain uses TRBV19 and TRBJ1-1; 11 nucleotides agree with TRBD1. CDR3 sequence (DNA): TGTGCCAGTAGTACCCCCGGGACAGGGGGGGACACTGAAGCTTTCTTT. This gives the protein CASSTPGTGGDTEAFF.